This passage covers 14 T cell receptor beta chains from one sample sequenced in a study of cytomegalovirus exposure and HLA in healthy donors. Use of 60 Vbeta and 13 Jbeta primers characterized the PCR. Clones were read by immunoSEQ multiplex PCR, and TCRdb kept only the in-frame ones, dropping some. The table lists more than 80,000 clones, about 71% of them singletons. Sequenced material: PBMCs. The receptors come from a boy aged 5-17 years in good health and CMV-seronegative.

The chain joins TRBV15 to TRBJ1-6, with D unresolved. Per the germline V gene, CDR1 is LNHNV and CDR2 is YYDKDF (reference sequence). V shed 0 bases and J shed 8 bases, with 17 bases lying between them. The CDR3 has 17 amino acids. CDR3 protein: CATSRDRISGSDSPLHF. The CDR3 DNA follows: TGTGCCACCAGCAGAGATAGAATTTCGGGGTCTGATTCACCCCTCCACTTT.

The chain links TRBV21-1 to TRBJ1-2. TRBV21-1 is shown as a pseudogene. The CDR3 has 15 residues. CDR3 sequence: CASSKAGGTHYGYTF. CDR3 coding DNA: TGTGCCAGCAGCAAAGCGGGAGGCACCCACTATGGCTACACCTTC.

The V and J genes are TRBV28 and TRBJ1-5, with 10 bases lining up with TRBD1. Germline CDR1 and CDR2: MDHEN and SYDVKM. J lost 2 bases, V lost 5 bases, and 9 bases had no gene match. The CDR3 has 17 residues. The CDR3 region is CASSTTGGGWGNQPQHF. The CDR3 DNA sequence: TGTGCCAGCAGTACGACAGGGGGCGGTTGGGGCAATCAGCCCCAGCATTTT.

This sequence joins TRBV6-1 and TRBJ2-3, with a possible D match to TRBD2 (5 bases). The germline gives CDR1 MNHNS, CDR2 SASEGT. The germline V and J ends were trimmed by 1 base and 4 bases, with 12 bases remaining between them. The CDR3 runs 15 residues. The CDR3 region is CASSEDTPRADTQYF. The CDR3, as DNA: TGTGCCAGCAGTGAAGACACCCCGAGGGCAGATACGCAGTATTTT.

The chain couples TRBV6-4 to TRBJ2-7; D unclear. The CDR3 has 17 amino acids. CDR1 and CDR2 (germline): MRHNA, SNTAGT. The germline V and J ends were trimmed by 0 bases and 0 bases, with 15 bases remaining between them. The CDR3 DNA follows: TGTGCCAGCAGTGACTCGATTGCGCCAAGTAGCTCCTACGAGCAGTACTTC. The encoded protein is CASSDSIAPSSSYEQYF.

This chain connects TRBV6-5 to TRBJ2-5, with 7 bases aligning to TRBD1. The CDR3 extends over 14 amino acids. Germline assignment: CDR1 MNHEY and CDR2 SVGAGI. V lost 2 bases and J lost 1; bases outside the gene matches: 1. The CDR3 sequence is CASSYRTGQETQYF. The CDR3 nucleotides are TGTGCCAGCAGTTACCGGACAGGCCAAGAGACCCAGTACTTC.

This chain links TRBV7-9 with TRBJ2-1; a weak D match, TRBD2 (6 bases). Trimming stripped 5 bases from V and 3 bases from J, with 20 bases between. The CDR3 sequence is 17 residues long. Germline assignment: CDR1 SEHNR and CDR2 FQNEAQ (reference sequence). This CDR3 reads CASSPPMRGLRYNEQFF. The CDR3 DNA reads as TGTGCCAGCAGCCCGCCCATGCGGGGCTTACGCTACAATGAGCAGTTCTTC. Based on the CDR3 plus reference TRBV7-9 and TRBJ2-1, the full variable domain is DTGVSQNPRHKITKRGQNVTFRCDPISEHNRLYWYRQTLGQGPEFLTYFQNEAQLEKSRLLSDRFSAERPKGSFSTLEIQRTEQGDSAMYLCASSPPMRGLRYNEQFFGPGTRLTVL.

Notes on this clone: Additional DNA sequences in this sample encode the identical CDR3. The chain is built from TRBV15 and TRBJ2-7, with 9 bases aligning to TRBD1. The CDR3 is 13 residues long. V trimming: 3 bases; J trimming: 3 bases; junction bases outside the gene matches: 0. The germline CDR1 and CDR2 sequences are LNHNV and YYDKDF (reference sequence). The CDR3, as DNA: TGTGCCACCAGCAGGGACAGGGGCTACGAGCAGTACTTC. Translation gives CATSRDRGYEQYF. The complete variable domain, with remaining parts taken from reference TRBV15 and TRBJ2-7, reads DAMVIQNPRYQVTQFGKPVTLSCSQTLNHNVMYWYQQKSSQAPKLLFHYYDKDFNNEADTPDNFQSRRPNTSFCFLDIRSPGLGDTAMYLCATSRDRGYEQYFGPGTRLTVT.

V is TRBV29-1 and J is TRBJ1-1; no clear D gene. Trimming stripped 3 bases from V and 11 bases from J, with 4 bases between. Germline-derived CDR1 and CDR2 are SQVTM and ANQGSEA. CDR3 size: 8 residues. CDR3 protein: CSVDGAFF. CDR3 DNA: TGCAGCGTTGATGGCGCTTTCTTT.

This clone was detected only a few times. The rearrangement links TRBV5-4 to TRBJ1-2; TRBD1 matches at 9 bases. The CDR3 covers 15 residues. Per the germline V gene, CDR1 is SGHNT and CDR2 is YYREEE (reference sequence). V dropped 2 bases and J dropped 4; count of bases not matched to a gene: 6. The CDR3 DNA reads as TGTGCCAGCAGCTTAACAGGGGGCGCGTCCTATGGCTACACCTTC. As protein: CASSLTGGASYGYTF.

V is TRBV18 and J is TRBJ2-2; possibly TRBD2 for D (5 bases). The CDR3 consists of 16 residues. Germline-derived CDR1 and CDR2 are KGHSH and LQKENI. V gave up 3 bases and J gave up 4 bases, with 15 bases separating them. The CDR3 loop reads CASSPLLTRGTGELFF. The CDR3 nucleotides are TGTGCCAGCTCACCCCTACTCACTCGGGGCACCGGGGAGCTGTTTTTT.

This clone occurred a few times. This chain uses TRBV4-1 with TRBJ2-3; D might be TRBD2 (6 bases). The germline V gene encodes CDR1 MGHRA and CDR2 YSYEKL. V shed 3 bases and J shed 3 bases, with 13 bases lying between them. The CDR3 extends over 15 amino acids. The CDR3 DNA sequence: TGCGCCAGCAGCCAGGGGGGACGGTTGACAGATACGCAGTATTTT. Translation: CASSQGGRLTDTQYF.

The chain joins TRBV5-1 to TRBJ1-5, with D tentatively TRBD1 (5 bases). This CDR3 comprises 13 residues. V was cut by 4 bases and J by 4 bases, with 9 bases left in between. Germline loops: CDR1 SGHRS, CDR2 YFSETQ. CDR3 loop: CASSRGINQPQHF. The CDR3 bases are TGCGCCAGCAGCAGGGGCATAAATCAGCCCCAGCATTTT.

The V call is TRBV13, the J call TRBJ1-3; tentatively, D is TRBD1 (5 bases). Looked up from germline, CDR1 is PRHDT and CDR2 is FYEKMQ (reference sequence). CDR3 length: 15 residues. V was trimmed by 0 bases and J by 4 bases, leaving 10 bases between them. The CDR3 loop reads CASSLGWGVGNTIYF. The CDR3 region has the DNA TGTGCCAGCAGCTTAGGATGGGGGGTAGGAAACACCATATATTTT.